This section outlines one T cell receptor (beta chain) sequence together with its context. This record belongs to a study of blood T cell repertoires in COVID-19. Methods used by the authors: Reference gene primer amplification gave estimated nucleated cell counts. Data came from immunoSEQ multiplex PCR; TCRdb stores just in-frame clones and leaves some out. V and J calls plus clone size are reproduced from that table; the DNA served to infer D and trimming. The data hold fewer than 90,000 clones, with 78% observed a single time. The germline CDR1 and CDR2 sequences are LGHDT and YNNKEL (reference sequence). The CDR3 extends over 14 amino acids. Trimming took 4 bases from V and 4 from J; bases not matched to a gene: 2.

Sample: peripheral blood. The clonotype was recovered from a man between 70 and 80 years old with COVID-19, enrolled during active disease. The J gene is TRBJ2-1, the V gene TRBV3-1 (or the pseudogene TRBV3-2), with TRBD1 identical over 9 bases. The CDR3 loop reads CASSRGQGYNEQFF. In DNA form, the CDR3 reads TGTGCCAGCAGCCGTGGACAGGGGTACAATGAGCAGTTCTTC.